The 19 T cell receptor beta chains in this list originate from one sample, sequenced in a study of memory CD4+ T cells and cytomegalovirus serostatus (dated by TCRdb to about 2019). A FACSAria II was used to sort memory CD4+ T cells, defined as single viable CD3+CD4+CD8-CD45RO+ cells. Libraries were prepared through the immunoSEQ multiplex PCR assay. Drawn from immuneACCESS, this table holds only the in-frame rearrangements with V and J called that TCRdb kept. Clones are partly lost; checked studies trace under half to an unresolved V gene and leave the rest unexplained. The sample data list 45,000 to 65,000 clones, and 80% of these were observed just once. Together, the top ten hold 1.1% to 1.5% of the sample. What was sequenced was memory CD4+ T cells from blood. Receptors were obtained from an adult in good health and CMV-seropositive.

The chain couples TRBV7-2 to TRBJ2-3, with D hard to call. Trimming stripped 6 bases from V and 0 bases from J, with 7 bases between. The CDR3 runs to 13 residues. Germline V CDR1 and CDR2: SGHTA, FQGNSA. As DNA, the CDR3 is TGTGCCAGCAGGCCATCTAGCACAGATACGCAGTATTTT. It is translated as CASRPSSTDTQYF.

The V gene is TRBV15, the J gene TRBJ1-3, with D uncertain. V dropped 2 bases and J dropped 4 bases, with 9 bases sitting between them. Per the germline V gene, CDR1 is LNHNV and CDR2 is YYDKDF (reference sequence). The CDR3 extends over 14 amino acids. The CDR3 sequence: CATSRRVSGNTIYF. CDR3 bases: TGTGCCACCAGCAGACGGGTCTCCGGAAACACCATATATTTT.

The genes are TRBV5-1 and TRBJ2-2; D not certain. V was clipped by 3 bases and J by 0 bases, with 9 bases between them. The CDR3 is 15 amino acids. Germline-derived CDR1 and CDR2 are SGHRS and YFSETQ. This CDR3 is CASSSTTSNTGELFF. CDR3 coding DNA: TGCGCCAGCAGCTCAACTACCTCGAACACCGGGGAGCTGTTTTTT.

The V and J genes are TRBV27 and TRBJ2-2, with TRBD1 matching 7 bases. V was pared by 5 bases and J by 2 bases, with 8 bases of the junction left unmatched. This CDR3 has 16 amino acids. Germline CDR1 reads MNHEY; CDR2 reads SMNVEV (reference sequence). CDR3 bases: TGTGCCAGCAGTAGGGCCGGGACAGCAAACACCGGGGAGCTGTTTTTT. Translation gives CASSRAGTANTGELFF.

Details on this clone: The junction departs from the called germline gene at one end, perhaps through a read error. V usage is TRBV5-4 and J usage is TRBJ2-5, with TRBD1 identical over 7 bases. The CDR3 has 13 residues. CDR1 is SGHNT, CDR2 YYREEE, per germline (reference sequence). The CDR3 loop is CASSLDRKETQYF. DNA for the CDR3: TGTGCCAGCAGTTTGGACAGGAAAGAGACCCAGTACTTC.

In this sample, this clone turned up a few times. The genes are TRBV28 and TRBJ1-1, with 9 bases fitting TRBD1. V dropped 5 bases and J dropped 10; count of bases not matched to a gene: 11. This CDR3 is built from 14 residues. Germline loops: CDR1 MDHEN, CDR2 SYDVKM. As DNA, the CDR3 is TGTGCCAGCAGTGCAGGACAGGGGCACCGGGGAGCTTTCTTT. This gives the protein CASSAGQGHRGAFF.

V is TRBV19 and J is TRBJ1-5, with D uncertain. V gave up 6 bases and J gave up 2 bases, with 14 bases separating them. Per the germline V gene, CDR1 is LNHDA and CDR2 is SQIVND (reference sequence). The CDR3 is 15 amino acids. CDR3 nucleotides: TGTGCCAGTAGCCTACAAGGCGAGGGCAATCAGCCCCAGCATTTT. Protein sequence: CASSLQGEGNQPQHF.

V and J are TRBV5-6 and TRBJ1-4; TRBD1 is a possible D gene (5 bases). CDR1 and CDR2 (germline): SGHDT, YYEEEE. The CDR3 extends over 15 amino acids. V shed 4 bases and J shed 8 bases, with 18 bases lying between them. CDR3 amino acids: CASSGRGRRAEKLFF. For the CDR3, the DNA is TGTGCCAGCAGCGGGAGAGGGCGCAGGGCAGAAAAACTGTTTTTT.

The chain carries TRBV29-1 and TRBJ2-7, with 10 nucleotides matching TRBD1. This CDR3 region has 13 residues. J gave up 2 bases and V 6 bases, and 4 bases lay outside the gene matches. The germline V gene encodes CDR1 SQVTM and CDR2 ANQGSEA. The CDR3 bases are TGCAGCGTCACCGGGACAGGGGCCTACGAGCAGTACTTC. This translates into CSVTGTGAYEQYF.

The CDR3 DNA reads as TGCGCCAGCAGCTTGCCCAGGGGGGTGCCGGAGACCCAGTACTTC. Translation gives CASSLPRGVPETQYF. This chain joins TRBV5-1 and TRBJ2-5; possible D gene TRBD1, 7 bases. V dropped 1 base and J dropped 5 bases, with 15 bases sitting between them. The CDR3 is made up of 15 amino acids. Germline V CDR1 and CDR2: SGHRS, YFSETQ.

The V gene is TRBV19, the J gene TRBJ2-7; TRBD1 agrees at 9 bases. CDR3 length: 13 residues. Per germline, CDR1 LNHDA and CDR2 SQIVND (reference sequence). The V segment lost 6 bases and the J segment 5 bases; nucleotides outside the gene matches: 5. CDR3 bases: TGTGCCAGTAGGGGGACAGGGCATAACGAGCAGTACTTC. It codes for CASRGTGHNEQYF.

DNA for the CDR3: TGTGCCAGCTCACCACCAAGTCCCCGGGACAATGAGCAGTTCTTC. Residues: CASSPPSPRDNEQFF. This chain joins TRBV18 and TRBJ2-1; no clear D. This CDR3 spans 15 amino acids. Germline values: CDR1 KGHSH, CDR2 LQKENI. The ends were cut back, 0 bases at V and 5 bases at J, with 11 bases in the middle. The full variable domain, rest sourced from reference TRBV18 and TRBJ2-1, is NAGVMQNPRHLVRRRGQEARLRCSPMKGHSHVYWYRQLPEEGLKFMVYLQKENIIDESGMPKERFSAEFPKEGPSILRIQQVVRGDSAAYFCASSPPSPRDNEQFFGPGTRLTVL.

The V call is TRBV7-2, the J call TRBJ2-5; D gene ambiguous. V lost 4 bases and J 4 bases, leaving 7 bases between the germline ends. This CDR3 is built from 12 residues. The germline gives CDR1 SGHTA, CDR2 FQGNSA. The CDR3 DNA is TGTGCCAGCAGCTCGTCCGGAGAGACCCAGTACTTC. Translating gives CASSSSGETQYF.

This sequence joins TRBV28 and TRBJ2-7, with a weak D call TRBD2 (5 bases). Germline V gene lookup returns CDR1 MDHEN and CDR2 SYDVKM. The CDR3 spans 13 residues. Trimming left V 0 bases short and J 6 bases short, with 9 bases between. The CDR3 region is CASSLWVASEQYF. Here the CDR3 DNA reads TGTGCCAGCAGTTTATGGGTAGCGAGCGAGCAGTACTTC.

This chain uses TRBV5-6 with TRBJ2-7, with TRBD2 matching over 7 bases. This CDR3 has 16 amino acids. The germline gives CDR1 SGHDT, CDR2 YYEEEE. J lost 0 bases, V lost 0 bases, and 6 bases had no gene match. CDR3 sequence: CASSLGLRETSYEQYF. CDR3 in DNA: TGTGCCAGCAGCTTGGGTCTGCGGGAGACCTCCTACGAGCAGTACTTC.

The V gene is TRBV11-2, the J gene TRBJ2-1, with D possibly matching TRBD2 (6 bases). V lost 4 bases to trimming and J lost 8 bases, with 15 bases between them. Per the germline V gene, CDR1 is SGHAT and CDR2 is FQNNGV. This CDR3 spans 14 amino acids. The CDR3 reads CASSSEVRGYEQFF. DNA for the CDR3: TGTGCCAGCAGCTCTGAAGTTCGGGGGTATGAGCAGTTCTTC.

This clone was observed a handful of times. The chain is built from TRBV6-1 and TRBJ2-1; 8 bases match TRBD2. Germline lookup yields CDR1 MNHNS and CDR2 SASEGT. The CDR3 is made up of 14 amino acids. Trimming at V came to 4 bases and at J to 6 bases, leaving 5 bases not matched to a gene. The CDR3 DNA is TGTGCCAGCAGTGTTCGGGAGGGCCCCAATGAGCAGTTCTTC. Amino acid sequence: CASSVREGPNEQFF.

This clone was seen once. This chain links TRBV5-1 with TRBJ1-2, with a weak D call TRBD1 (5 bases). Per germline, CDR1 SGHRS and CDR2 YFSETQ. CDR3 length: 11 amino acids. Deletions cut 4 bases from V and 4 bases from J, with 5 bases between. The chain's CDR3 is CASSRGYGYTF. The CDR3 nucleotides read TGCGCCAGCAGCAGGGGCTATGGCTACACCTTC. Filled out from reference TRBV5-1 and TRBJ1-2, the complete variable domain reads KAGVTQTPRYLIKTRGQQVTLSCSPISGHRSVSWYQQTPGQGLQFLFEYFSETQRNKGNFPGRFSGRQFSNSRSEMNVSTLELGDSALYLCASSRGYGYTFGSGTRLTVV.

The chain uses TRBV21-1 and TRBJ1-1. TRBV21-1 is described as a pseudogene. The CDR3 is 17 residues long. Written as DNA, the CDR3 is TGTGCCAGCAGCAAACCGCCGACCGGACGCCTGAACACTGAAGCTTTCTTT. Its translation is CASSKPPTGRLNTEAFF.